This T cell receptor beta chain was sequenced during a study of vaccination effects on CD4 cells after COVID-19 (dated by TCRdb to the early 2020s). At the level of the whole study: Two doses of either the BNT162b2 or the mRNA-1273 mRNA SARS-CoV-2 vaccine were administered to participants. SARS-CoV-2 spike-specific CD4+ TCR repertoires were compared before and after mRNA vaccination in COVID-19 convalescent patients and in infection-naive vaccine recipients. Altogether, around eleven COVID-19 convalescent patients and 4 SARS-CoV-2-naive healthy vaccine recipients made up the full study. Cultures from other donors in the study were sequenced using the Oncomine TCR Beta short-read assay on an Illumina iSeq 100.

With respect to this clone: This clone's antigen is unknown. Base qualities are missing; no much larger clone stands one base away.

General study outcomes and caveats: The study was limited by a small number of convalescent patients and lacked early post-infection timepoints. At late post-vaccination timepoints, both infection-induced and vaccine-induced clones showed marked clonal contraction, consistent with waning T cell responses. Among healthy vaccine recipients, nearly all vaccine-induced clones were SARS-CoV-2 mono-reactive, and only 1 of 255 was cross-reactive with common cold coronaviruses.

The library was built by means of the immunoSEQ multiplex PCR assay. TCR beta CDR3 sequencing was performed on DNA from the cultured, isolated CD4+ T cells. The original pipeline was this. Non-productive TCR sequences were removed and reads were trimmed to the CDR3 region, keeping CDR3s of at least 7 amino acids. Antigen-specific clonotypes were identified using the MANAFEST web app by comparison of expansion in peptide wells against reference cultures. For clones to be considered positive, expansion at FDR<0.05 versus reference and all other wells, an odds ratio above 5, and a frequency above 0.1% in two replicate wells were required. A clonotype was defined as cross-reactive if the clonotype was significantly expanded both in SARS-CoV-2 spike wells and in at least one common cold coronavirus spike condition. Levenshtein distance calculated with the stringdist R package was used to assess CDR3 similarity, and unrooted trees were constructed with ape in R 3.6.1. TCRdb retrieved this table from immuneACCESS and kept in-frame rearrangements only. Not all clones are present; in checked studies, unresolved V genes account for under half, and no reason is known for the remainder. The DNA was the basis for D and trimming; V, J and clone size are from that table. For this sample there are about 41,000 clones; around 70% appear just once. Together, the top ten hold about a quarter of the sample.

CDR1 SGHRS and CDR2 YFSETQ are derived from the germline V gene. Ends trimmed: V by 4 bases, J by 6 bases; bases unmatched to a gene: 7. There are 15 amino acids in the CDR3, from cysteine to phenylalanine inclusive. Only the CDR3 DNA stays, 45 bases, in frame from base 1. The ViraFEST assay stimulated PBMC with viral peptide pools and then used TCR sequencing to identify antigen-specific CD4+ T cell clonotypes by expansion. After about 10 days of culture, CD4+ T cells were isolated with the EasySep CD4+ T cell isolation kit. Healthy vaccine recipients had no prior SARS-CoV-2 infection, confirmed by negative nucleocapsid antibodies before and after vaccination. Roughly 2 million PBMC per well were cultured in IMDM with about 4.6% human AB serum, 8.5 to 10 IU/ml IL-2 and gentamicin, plus 10 ug/ml peptides. Half of the culture medium was replaced with fresh IL-2-containing medium on days 3 and 7. Unless otherwise noted, each peptide stimulation condition was cultured in triplicate wells. PBMC were separated from whole blood using Ficoll-Paque Plus gradient centrifugation and were then either cryopreserved at -140C or used fresh. The spike proteins of SARS-CoV-2 and of the common cold coronaviruses HCoV-NL63, HCoV-OC43 and HCoV-229E were spanned by overlapping peptide pools. Genomic DNA was extracted from cultured CD4+ T cells with the QIAamp micro DNA kit.

The receptor comes from a human donor who received a COVID-19 vaccine. This sample comprised CD4+ T cells from PBMCs cultured with HCoV-OC43 spike peptides, obtained before COVID-19 vaccination. The intended sense of this specimen's cell subset or site label: HCoV-OC43 spike overlapping peptide pool stimulation. In this chain, TRBV5-1 is recombined with TRBJ2-2, with 9 bases matching TRBD2. The CDR3 amino acid sequence is: CASSQRTSEAGELFF. The DNA sequence follows: TGCGCCAGCAGCCAAAGGACTAGCGAAGCCGGGGAGCTGTTTTTT.